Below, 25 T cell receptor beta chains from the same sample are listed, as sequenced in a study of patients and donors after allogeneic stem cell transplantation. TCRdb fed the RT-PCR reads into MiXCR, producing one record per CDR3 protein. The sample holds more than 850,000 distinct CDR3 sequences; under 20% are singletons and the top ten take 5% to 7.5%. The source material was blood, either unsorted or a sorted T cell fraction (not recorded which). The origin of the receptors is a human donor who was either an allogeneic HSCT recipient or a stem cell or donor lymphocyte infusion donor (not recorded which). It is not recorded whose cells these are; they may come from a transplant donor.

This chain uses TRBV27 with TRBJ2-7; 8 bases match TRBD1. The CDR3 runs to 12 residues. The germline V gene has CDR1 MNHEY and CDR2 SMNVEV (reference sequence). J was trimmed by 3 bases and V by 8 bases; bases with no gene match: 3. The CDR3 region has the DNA TGTGCCAGCGGGACAGGTAACTACGAGCAGTACTTC. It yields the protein CASGTGNYEQYF.

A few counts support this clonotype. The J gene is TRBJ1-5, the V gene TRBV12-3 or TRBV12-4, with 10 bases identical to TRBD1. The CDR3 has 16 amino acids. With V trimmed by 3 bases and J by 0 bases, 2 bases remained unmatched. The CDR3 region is CASSFGDRGSNQPQHF. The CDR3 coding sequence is TGTGCCAGCAGTTTTGGGGACAGGGGTAGCAATCAGCCCCAGCATTTT.

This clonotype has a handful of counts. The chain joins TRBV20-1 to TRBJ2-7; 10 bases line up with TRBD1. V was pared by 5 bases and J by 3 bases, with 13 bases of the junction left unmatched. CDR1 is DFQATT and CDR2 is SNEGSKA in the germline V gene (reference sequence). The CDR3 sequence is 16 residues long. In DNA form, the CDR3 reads TGCAGTGCTCTGGACAGGGGGATAGACGCAGTCTACGAGCAGTACTTC. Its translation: CSALDRGIDAVYEQYF.

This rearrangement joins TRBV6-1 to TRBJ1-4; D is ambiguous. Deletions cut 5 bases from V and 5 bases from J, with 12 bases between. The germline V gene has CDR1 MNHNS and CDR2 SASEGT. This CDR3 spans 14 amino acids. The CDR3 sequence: CASSRGSGNEKLFF. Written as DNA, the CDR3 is TGTGCCAGCAGTCGCGGGTCCGGCAATGAAAAACTGTTTTTT.

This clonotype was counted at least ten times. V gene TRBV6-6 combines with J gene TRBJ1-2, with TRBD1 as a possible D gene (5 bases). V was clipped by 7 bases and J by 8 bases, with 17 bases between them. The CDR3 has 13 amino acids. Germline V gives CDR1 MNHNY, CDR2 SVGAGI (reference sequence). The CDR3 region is CASTEVRVRGYTF. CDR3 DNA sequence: TGTGCCAGCACCGAGGTCAGGGTGCGCGGCTACACCTTC.

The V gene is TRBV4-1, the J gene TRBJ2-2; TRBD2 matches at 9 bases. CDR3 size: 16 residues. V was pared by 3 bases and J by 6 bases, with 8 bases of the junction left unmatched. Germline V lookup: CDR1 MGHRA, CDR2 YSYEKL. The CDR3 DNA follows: TGCGCCAGCAGCCAGAGCGGGAGGACACCACCCGGGGAGCTGTTTTTT. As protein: CASSQSGRTPPGELFF.

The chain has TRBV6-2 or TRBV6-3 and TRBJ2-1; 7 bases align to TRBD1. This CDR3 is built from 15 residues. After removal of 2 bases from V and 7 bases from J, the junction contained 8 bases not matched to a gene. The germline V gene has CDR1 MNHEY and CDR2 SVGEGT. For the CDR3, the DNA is TGTGCCAGCAGTTACCAGAAGGGGGCTTATAATGAGCAGTTCTTC. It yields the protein CASSYQKGAYNEQFF.

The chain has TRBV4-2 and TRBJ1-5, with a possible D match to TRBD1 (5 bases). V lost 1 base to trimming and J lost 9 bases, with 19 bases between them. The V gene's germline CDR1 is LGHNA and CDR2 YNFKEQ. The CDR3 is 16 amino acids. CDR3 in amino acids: CASSQGDSLSRGPQHF. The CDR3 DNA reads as TGTGCCAGCAGCCAAGGTGACAGTCTATCCCGGGGGCCCCAGCATTTT.

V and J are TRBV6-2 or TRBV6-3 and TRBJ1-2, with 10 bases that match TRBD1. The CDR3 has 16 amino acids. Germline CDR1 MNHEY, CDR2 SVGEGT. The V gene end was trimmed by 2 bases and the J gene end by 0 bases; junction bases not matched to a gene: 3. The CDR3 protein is CASSYAGTGANYGYTF. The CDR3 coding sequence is TGTGCCAGCAGTTACGCCGGGACAGGGGCTAACTATGGCTACACCTTC.

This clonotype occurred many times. The CDR3 bases are TGCGCCAGCAGCTTAACAGGGAAGACTGAAGCTTTCTTT. Translated, it gives CASSLTGKTEAFF. This rearrangement joins TRBV5-1 to TRBJ1-1; a weak D match, TRBD1 (6 bases). Germline V CDR1 and CDR2: SGHRS, YFSETQ. The CDR3 has 13 residues. V gave up 2 bases and J gave up 5 bases, with 10 bases separating them.

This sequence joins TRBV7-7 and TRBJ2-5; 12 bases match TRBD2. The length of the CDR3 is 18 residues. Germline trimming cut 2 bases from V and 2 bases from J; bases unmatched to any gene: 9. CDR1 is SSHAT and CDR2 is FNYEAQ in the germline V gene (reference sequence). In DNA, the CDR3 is TGTGCCAGCAGCTTATATTTGACTAGCGGGAGCCCACAAGAGACCCAGTACTTC. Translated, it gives CASSLYLTSGSPQETQYF. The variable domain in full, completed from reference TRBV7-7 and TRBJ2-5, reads GAGVSQSPRYKVTKRGQDVTLRCDPISSHATLYWYQQALGQGPEFLTYFNYEAQPDKSGLPSDRFSAERPEGSISTLTIQRTEQRDSAMYRCASSLYLTSGSPQETQYFGPGTRLLVL.

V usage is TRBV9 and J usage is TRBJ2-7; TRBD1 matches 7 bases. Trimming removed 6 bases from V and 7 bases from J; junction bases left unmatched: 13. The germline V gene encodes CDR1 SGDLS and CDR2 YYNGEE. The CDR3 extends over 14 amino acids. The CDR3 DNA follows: TGTGCCAGCACCGCTTATGAGGGGGCGCGGGAGCAGTACTTC. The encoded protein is CASTAYEGAREQYF.

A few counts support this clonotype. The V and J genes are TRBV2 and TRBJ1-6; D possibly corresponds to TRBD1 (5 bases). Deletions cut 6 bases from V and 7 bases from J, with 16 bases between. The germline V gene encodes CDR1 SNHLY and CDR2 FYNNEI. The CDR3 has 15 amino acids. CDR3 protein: CASSPSRRGNSPLHF. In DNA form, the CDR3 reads TGTGCCAGCAGCCCCTCCAGGAGGGGCAATTCACCCCTCCACTTT.

CDR3 coding DNA: TGCGCCAGCAGCTGGGGGAGAGCGGGGGGGCAAAATGAGCAGTTCTTC. It is translated as CASSWGRAGGQNEQFF. The chain is built from TRBV5-1 and TRBJ2-1; 10 nucleotides agree with TRBD2. With 3 bases clipped from V and 7 bases from J, the junction kept 10 bases outside the gene matches. The CDR3 consists of 16 residues. The germline gives CDR1 SGHRS, CDR2 YFSETQ.

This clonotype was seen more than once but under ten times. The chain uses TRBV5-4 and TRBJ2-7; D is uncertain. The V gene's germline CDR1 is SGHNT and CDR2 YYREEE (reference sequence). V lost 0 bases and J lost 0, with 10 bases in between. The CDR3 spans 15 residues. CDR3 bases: TGTGCCAGCAGCTTGGGGACCAAGGGCTCCTACGAGCAGTACTTC. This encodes CASSLGTKGSYEQYF. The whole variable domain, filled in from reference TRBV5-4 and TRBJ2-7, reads ETGVTQSPTHLIKTRGQQVTLRCSSQSGHNTVSWYQQALGQGPQFIFQYYREEENGRGNFPPRFSGLQFPNYSSELNVNALELDDSALYLCASSLGTKGSYEQYFGPGTRLTVT.

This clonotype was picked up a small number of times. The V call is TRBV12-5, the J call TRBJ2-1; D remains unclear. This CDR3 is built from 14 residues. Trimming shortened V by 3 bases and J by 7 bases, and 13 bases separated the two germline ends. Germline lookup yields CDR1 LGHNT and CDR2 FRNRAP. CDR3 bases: TGTGCTAGTGGTTTCTTCCAGAGAGAGAATGAGCAGTTCTTC. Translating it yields CASGFFQRENEQFF.

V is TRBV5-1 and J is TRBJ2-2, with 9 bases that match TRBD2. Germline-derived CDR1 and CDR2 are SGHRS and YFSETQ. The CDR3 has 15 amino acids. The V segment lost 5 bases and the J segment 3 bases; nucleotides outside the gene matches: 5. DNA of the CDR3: TGCGCCAGCAGAGGGACTAGCTCCGACACCGGGGAGCTGTTTTTT. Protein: CASRGTSSDTGELFF.

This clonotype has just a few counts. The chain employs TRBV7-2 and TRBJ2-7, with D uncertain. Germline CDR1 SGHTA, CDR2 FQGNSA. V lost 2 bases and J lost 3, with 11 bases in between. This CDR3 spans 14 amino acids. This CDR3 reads CASSLPGLGYEQYF. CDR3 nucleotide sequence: TGTGCCAGCAGCTTACCCGGTCTAGGCTACGAGCAGTACTTC.

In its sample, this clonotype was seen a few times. The CDR3 spells CSARVTGSSYNSPLHF. CDR3 sequence (DNA): TGCAGTGCTAGAGTCACGGGGAGCTCCTATAATTCACCCCTCCACTTT. This sequence joins TRBV20-1 and TRBJ1-6, with D unclear. Germline V CDR1 and CDR2: DFQATT, SNEGSKA (reference sequence). Between the trimmed V and J ends, which lost 1 base and 0 bases, there was a span of 10 bases. CDR3 size: 16 residues.

As DNA, the CDR3 is TGTGCCAGCGGTCGACCCGGCCGAAATTCGGAGCAGTACTTC. It specifies CASGRPGRNSEQYF. The chain links TRBV27 to TRBJ2-7; no reliable D call. The V end lost 8 bases, the J end lost 7 bases, and 21 bases lay between the germline ends. The CDR3 length is 14 residues. The germline CDR1 and CDR2 sequences are MNHEY and SMNVEV (reference sequence).

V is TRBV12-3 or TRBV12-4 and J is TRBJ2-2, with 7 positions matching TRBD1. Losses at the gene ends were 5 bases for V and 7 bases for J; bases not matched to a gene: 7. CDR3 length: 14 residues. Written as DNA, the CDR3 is TGTGCCAGCAGTGACGGACAGGTGGTCGGGGAGCTGTTTTTT. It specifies CASSDGQVVGELFF.

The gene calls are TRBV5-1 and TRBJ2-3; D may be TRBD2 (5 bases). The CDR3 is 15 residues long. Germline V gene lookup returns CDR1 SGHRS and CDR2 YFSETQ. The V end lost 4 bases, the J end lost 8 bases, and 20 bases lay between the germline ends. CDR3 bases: TGCGCCAGCAGCCCTACCCCGGGAACGGCTCCTACGCAGTATTTT. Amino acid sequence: CASSPTPGTAPTQYF.

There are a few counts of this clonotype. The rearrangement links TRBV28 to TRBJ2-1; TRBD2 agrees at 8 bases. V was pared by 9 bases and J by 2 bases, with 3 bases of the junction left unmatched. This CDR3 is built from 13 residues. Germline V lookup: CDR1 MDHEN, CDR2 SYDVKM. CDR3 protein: CASDGRAYNEQFF. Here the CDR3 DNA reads TGTGCCAGTGACGGGAGGGCCTACAATGAGCAGTTCTTC.

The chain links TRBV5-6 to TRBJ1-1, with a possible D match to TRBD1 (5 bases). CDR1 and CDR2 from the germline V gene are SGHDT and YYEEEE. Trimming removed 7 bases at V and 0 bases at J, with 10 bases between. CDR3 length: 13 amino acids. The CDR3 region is CASLGQLNTEAFF. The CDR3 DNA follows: TGTGCCAGCTTGGGGCAGCTGAACACTGAAGCTTTCTTT. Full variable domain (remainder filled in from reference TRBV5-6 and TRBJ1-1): DAGVTQSPTHLIKTRGQQVTLRCSPKSGHDTVSWYQQALGQGPQFIFQYYEEEERQRGNFPDRFSGHQFPNYSSELNVNALLLGDSALYLCASLGQLNTEAFFGQGTRLTVV.

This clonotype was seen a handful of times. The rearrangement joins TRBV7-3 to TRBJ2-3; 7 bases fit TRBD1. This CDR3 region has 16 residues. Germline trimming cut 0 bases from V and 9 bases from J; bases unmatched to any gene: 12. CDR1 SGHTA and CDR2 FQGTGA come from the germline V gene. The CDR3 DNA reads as TGTGCCAGCAGCTTAACGAGGGGGCGCGAGTCGGGGACGCAGTATTTT. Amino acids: CASSLTRGRESGTQYF.